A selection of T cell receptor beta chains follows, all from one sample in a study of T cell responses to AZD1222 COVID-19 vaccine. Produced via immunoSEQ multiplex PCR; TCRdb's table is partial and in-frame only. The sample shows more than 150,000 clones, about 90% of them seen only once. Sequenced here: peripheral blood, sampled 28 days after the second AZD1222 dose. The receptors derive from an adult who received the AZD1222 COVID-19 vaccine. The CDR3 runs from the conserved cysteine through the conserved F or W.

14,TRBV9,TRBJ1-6,CASSVGAYNSPLHF
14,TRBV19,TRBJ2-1,CASSRGPGQHEQFF
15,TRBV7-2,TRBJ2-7,CASSRPGLDGKEQYF
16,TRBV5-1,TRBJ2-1,CASSLDLGSPYNEQFF
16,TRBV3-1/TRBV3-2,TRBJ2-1,CASSQGFGKAHNEQFF
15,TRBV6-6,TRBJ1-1,CASRPGLAGGTEAFF
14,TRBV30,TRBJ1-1,CAWSPLYANTEAFF
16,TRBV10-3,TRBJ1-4,CAISDTKGATNEKLFF
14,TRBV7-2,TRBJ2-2,CASSLDRGNGELFF
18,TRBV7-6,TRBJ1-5,CASSSRRGGQTPNQPQHF
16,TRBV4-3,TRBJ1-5,CASSQGTGVGDQPQHF
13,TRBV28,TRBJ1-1,CASSFQGSTEAFF
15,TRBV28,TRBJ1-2,CASSLLRGVDYGYTF
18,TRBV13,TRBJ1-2,CASSLGDGKGQGDYGYTF
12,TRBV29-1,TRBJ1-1,CSAGRLNTEAFF
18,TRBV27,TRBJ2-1,CASSKPGLAGGKGDEQFF
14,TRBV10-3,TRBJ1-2,CAISLGQATYGYTF